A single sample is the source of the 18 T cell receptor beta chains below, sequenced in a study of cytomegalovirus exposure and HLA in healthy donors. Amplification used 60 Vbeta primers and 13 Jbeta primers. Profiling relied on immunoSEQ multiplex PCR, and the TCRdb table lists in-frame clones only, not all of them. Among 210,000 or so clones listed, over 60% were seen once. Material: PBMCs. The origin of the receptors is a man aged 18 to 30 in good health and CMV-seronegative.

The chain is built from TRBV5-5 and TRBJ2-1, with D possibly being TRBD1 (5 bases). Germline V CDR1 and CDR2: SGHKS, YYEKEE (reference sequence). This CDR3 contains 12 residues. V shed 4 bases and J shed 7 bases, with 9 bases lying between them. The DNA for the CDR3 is TGTGCCAGCAGCCCGACAGAGAATGAGCAGTTCTTC. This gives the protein CASSPTENEQFF.

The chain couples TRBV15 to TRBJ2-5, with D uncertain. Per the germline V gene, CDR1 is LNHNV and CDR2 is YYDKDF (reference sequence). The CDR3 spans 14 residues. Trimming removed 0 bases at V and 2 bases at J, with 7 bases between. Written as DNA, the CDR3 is TGTGCCACCAGCAGAGATCTTGCGCAAGAGACCCAGTACTTC. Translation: CATSRDLAQETQYF. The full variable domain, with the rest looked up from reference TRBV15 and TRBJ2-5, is DAMVIQNPRYQVTQFGKPVTLSCSQTLNHNVMYWYQQKSSQAPKLLFHYYDKDFNNEADTPDNFQSRRPNTSFCFLDIRSPGLGDTAMYLCATSRDLAQETQYFGPGTRLLVL.

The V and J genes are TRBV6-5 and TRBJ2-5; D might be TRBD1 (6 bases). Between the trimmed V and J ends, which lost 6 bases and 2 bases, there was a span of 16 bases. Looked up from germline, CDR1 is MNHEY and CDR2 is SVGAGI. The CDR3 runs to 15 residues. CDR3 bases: TGTGCCAGCAGCCGCTCAGGGGTATTACAAGAGACCCAGTACTTC. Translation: CASSRSGVLQETQYF.

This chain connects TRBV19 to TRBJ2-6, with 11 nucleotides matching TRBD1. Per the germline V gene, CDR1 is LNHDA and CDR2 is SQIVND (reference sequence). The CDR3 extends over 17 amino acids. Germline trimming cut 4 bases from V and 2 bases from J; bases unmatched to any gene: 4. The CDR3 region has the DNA TGTGCCAGTAGTAGAGGGACAGGGGGGGCTGGGGCCAACGTCCTGACTTTC. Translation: CASSRGTGGAGANVLTF.

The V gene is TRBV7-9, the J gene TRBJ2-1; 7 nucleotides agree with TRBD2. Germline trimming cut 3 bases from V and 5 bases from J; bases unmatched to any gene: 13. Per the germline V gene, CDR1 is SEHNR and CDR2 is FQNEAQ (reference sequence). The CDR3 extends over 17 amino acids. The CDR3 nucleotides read TGTGCCAGCAGCTTCGTGACTAGCAGCCGTACCAACAATGAGCAGTTCTTC. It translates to CASSFVTSSRTNNEQFF.

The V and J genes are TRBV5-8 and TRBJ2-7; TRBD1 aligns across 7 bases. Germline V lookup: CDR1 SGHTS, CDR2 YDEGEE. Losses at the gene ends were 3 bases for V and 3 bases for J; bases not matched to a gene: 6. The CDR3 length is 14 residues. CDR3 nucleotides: TGTGCCAGCAGCTCCGGGACAGTGAGCTACGAGCAGTACTTC. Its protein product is CASSSGTVSYEQYF.

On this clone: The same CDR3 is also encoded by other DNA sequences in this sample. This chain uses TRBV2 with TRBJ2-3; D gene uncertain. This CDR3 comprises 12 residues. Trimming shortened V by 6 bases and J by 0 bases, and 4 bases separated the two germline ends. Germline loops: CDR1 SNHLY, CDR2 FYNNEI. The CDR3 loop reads CASSLSTDTQYF. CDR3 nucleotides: TGTGCCAGCAGCCTAAGCACAGATACGCAGTATTTT.

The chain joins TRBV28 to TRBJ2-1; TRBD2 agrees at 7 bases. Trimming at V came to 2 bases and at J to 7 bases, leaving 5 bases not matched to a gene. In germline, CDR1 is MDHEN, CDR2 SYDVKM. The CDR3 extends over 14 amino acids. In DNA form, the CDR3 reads TGTGCCAGCAGTTTAGCGGGAGTTGATAATGAGCAGTTCTTC. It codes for CASSLAGVDNEQFF.

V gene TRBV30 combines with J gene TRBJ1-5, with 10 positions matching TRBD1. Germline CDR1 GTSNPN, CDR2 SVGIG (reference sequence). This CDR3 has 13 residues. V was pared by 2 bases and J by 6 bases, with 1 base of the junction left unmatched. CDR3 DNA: TGTGCCTGGAGTTGGACAGGGGGTCAGCCCCAGCATTTT. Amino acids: CAWSWTGGQPQHF. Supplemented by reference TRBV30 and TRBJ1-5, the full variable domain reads SQTIHQWPATLVQPVGSPLSLECTVEGTSNPNLYWYRQAAGRGLQLLFYSVGIGQISSEVPQNLSASRPQDRQFILSSKKLLLSDSGFYLCAWSWTGGQPQHFGDGTRLSIL.

The CDR3 loop is CSVGGLAGYYEQYF. As DNA, the CDR3 is TGCAGCGTGGGGGGACTAGCGGGTTACTACGAGCAGTACTTC. V gene TRBV29-1 combines with J gene TRBJ2-7; 12 bases align to TRBD2. The CDR3 extends over 14 amino acids. With 6 bases clipped from V and 3 bases from J, the junction kept 6 bases outside the gene matches. Per the germline V gene, CDR1 is SQVTM and CDR2 is ANQGSEA.

In DNA, the CDR3 is TGTGCCAGCAGCAAGTACAGGGGGCGAGGGGTAAGCAATCAGCCCCAGCATTTT. Protein sequence: CASSKYRGRGVSNQPQHF. The chain recombines TRBV21-1 with TRBJ1-5; the table's D call TRBD1 went unverified against the DNA. TRBV21-1 is termed a pseudogene. This CDR3 is 18 amino acids long.

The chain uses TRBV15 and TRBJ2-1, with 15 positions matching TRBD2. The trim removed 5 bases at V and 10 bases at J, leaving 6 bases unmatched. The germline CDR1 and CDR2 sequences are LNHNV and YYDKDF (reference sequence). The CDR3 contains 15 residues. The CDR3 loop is CATSLGLAGGGEQFF. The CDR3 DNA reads TGTGCCACCAGCCTGGGACTAGCGGGAGGAGGGGAGCAGTTCTTC.

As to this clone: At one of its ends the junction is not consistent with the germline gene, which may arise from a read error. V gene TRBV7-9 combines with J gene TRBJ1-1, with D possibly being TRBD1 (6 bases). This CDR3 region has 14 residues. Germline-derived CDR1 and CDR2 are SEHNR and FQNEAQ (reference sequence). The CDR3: CSSSTGQMNTEAFF. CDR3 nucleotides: TGTTCCAGCAGCACCGGACAGATGAACACTGAAGCTTTCTTT.

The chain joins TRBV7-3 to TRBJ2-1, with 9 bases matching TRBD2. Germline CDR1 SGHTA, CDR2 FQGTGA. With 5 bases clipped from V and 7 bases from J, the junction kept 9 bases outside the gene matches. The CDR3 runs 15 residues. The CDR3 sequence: CASSRIAGAMNEQFF. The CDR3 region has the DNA TGTGCCAGCAGCCGAATAGCGGGAGCCATGAATGAGCAGTTCTTC. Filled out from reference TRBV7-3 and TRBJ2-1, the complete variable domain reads GAGVSQTPSNKVTEKGKYVELRCDPISGHTALYWYRQSLGQGPEFLIYFQGTGAADDSGLPNDRFFAVRPEGSVSTLKIQRTERGDSAVYLCASSRIAGAMNEQFFGPGTRLTVL.

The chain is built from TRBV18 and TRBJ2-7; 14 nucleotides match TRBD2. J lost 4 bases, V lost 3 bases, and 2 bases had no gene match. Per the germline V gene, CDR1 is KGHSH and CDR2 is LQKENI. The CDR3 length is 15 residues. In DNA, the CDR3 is TGTGCCAGCTCACCGGGGACTAGCGGGAGTTACGAGCAGTACTTC. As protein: CASSPGTSGSYEQYF. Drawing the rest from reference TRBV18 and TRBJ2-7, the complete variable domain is NAGVMQNPRHLVRRRGQEARLRCSPMKGHSHVYWYRQLPEEGLKFMVYLQKENIIDESGMPKERFSAEFPKEGPSILRIQQVVRGDSAAYFCASSPGTSGSYEQYFGPGTRLTVT.

The CDR3 here is CATGDSNQPQHF. In DNA, the CDR3 is TGTGCCACGGGGGATAGCAATCAGCCCCAGCATTTT. The rearrangement links TRBV6-5 to TRBJ1-5; D is perhaps TRBD1 (5 bases). Trimming left V 10 bases short and J 0 bases short, with 7 bases between. The CDR3 length is 12 residues. From germline, CDR1 is MNHEY and CDR2 SVGAGI.

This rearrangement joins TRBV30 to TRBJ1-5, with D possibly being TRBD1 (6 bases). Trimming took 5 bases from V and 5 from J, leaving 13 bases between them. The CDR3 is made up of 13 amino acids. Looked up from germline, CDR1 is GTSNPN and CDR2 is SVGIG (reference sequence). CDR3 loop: CAWAGGFDQPQHF. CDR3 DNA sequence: TGTGCCTGGGCGGGGGGCTTCGATCAGCCCCAGCATTTT.

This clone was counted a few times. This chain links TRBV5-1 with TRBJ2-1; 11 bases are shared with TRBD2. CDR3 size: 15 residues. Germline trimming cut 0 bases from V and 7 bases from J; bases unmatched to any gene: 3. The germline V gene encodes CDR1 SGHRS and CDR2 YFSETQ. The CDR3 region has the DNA TGCGCCAGCAGCTTGGTACTAGCGGGAGAAAATGAGCAGTTCTTC. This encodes CASSLVLAGENEQFF.